This T cell receptor beta chain was obtained from a study of blood T cell repertoires in COVID-19. Study-level information: The analysed material was cDNA or gDNA that came from T cells, B-cell-depleted T cells, or PBMCs.

Original methodology: Cell counts per sample came from amplifying reference gene primers. Assay used: immunoSEQ multiplex PCR; TCRdb lists only in-frame clones, some missing. That table is the source of V, J and clone size, and D and trimming were worked out from the DNA. The data show under 300,000 clones, under 90% seen once. V was cut by 1 base and J by 4 bases, with 5 bases left in between. The CDR3 covers 12 residues. Germline CDR1 and CDR2: SGDLS and YYNGEE. The TCR originated in a woman in her 40s who had recovered from COVID-19. The chain has TRBV9 and TRBJ2-5; D is ambiguous. The specimen sequenced was peripheral blood. CDR3 sequence reads: CASSVSRETQYF. CDR3 nucleotide sequence: TGTGCCAGCAGCGTAAGCCGAGAGACCCAGTACTTC.